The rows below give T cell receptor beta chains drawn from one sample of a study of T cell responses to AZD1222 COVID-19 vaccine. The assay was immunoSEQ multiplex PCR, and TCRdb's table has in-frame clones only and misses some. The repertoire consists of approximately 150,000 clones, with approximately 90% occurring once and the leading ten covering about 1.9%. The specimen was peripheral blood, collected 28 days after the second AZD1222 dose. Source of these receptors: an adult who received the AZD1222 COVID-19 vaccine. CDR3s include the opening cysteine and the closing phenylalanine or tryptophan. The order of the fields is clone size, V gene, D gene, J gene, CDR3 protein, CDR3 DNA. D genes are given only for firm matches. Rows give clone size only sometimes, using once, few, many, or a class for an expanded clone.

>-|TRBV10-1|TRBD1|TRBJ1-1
CASRAGQGATEAFF
TGCGCCAGCAGGGCGGGACAGGGGGCAACTGAAGCTTTCTTT
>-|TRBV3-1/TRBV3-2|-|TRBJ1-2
CASSDGGIVGYTF
TGTGCCAGCAGCGATGGGGGGATAGTGGGCTACACCTTC
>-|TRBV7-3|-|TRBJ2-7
CASSLTLAPTYEQYF
TGTGCCAGCAGCTTAACTTTGGCGCCTACCTACGAGCAGTACTTC
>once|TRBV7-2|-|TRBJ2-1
CASSLNGGNEQFF
TGTGCCAGCAGCTTAAACGGCGGCAATGAGCAGTTCTTC
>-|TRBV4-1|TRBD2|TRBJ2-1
CASSRMGLAGNEQFF
TGCGCCAGCAGCCGAATGGGACTAGCTGGGAATGAGCAGTTCTTC
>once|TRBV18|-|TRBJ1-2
CASSRDSGYTF
TGTGCCAGCTCACGGGACTCGGGCTACACCTTC
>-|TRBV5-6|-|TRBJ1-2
CASSPGPGSTNYGYTF
TGTGCCAGCAGCCCAGGACCGGGAAGTACTAACTATGGCTACACCTTC
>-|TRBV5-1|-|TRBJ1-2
CASSLALGRVDGYTF
TGCGCCAGCAGCTTGGCCCTAGGCAGGGTGGATGGCTACACCTTC
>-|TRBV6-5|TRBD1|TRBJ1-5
CASRLDRASNQPQHF
TGTGCCAGCAGGCTCGACAGGGCGAGCAATCAGCCCCAGCATTTT
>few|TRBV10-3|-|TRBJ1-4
CAISEGGNEKLFF
TGTGCCATCAGTGAGGGGGGTAATGAAAAACTGTTTTTT
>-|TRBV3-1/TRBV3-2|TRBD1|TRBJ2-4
CASSHPGTGETKNIQYF
TGTGCCAGCAGCCATCCTGGGACAGGGGAGACCAAAAACATTCAGTACTTC
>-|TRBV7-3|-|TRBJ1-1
CASSPRGGTEAFF
TGTGCCAGCAGCCCCAGGGGTGGCACTGAAGCTTTCTTT
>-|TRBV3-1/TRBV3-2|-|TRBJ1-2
CASSQEGGRAIYGYTF
TGTGCCAGCAGCCAAGAGGGGGGCAGGGCCATCTATGGCTACACCTTC
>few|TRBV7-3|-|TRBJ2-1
CASSSGYGEQFF
TGTGCCAGCAGCTCCGGCTATGGTGAGCAGTTCTTC
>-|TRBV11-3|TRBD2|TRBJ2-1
CASSISGANYNEQFF
TGTGCCAGCAGCATTAGCGGGGCCAACTACAATGAGCAGTTCTTC
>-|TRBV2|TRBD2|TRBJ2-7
CASSVSGVSYEQYF
TGTGCCAGCAGTGTGAGCGGGGTATCCTACGAGCAGTACTTC
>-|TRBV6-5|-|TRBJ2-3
CASSPGAYQGDTQYF
TGTGCCAGCAGCCCCGGGGCGTATCAGGGGGATACGCAGTATTTT
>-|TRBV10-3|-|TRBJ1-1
CAISEGGNTEAFF
TGTGCCATCAGTGAAGGTGGGAACACTGAAGCTTTCTTT
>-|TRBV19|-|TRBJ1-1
CASSIRGADTEAFF
TGTGCCAGTAGTATTCGGGGCGCCGACACTGAAGCTTTCTTT
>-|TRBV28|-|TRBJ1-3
CASSTPSGGNTIYF
TGTGCCAGCAGTACCCCTTCTGGTGGAAACACCATATATTTT
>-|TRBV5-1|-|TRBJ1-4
CASSPSSGIGVEKLFF
TGCGCCAGCAGCCCCTCCTCTGGGATCGGGGTTGAAAAACTGTTTTTT
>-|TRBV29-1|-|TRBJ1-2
CSVEVPANYGYTF
TGCAGCGTTGAAGTTCCAGCTAACTATGGCTACACCTTC
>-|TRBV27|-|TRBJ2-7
CASSSTGNWYEQYF
TGTGCCAGCAGTAGTACGGGGAATTGGTACGAGCAGTACTTC
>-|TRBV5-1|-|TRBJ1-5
CASSLQPSNQPQHF
TGCGCCAGCAGCTTACAACCTAGCAATCAGCCCCAGCATTTT
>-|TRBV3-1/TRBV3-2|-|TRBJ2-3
CASSPSGSLDTQYF
TGTGCCAGCAGCCCGTCGGGCTCCCTCGATACGCAGTATTTT
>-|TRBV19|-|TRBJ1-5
CASTLSGVGNQPQHF
TGTGCCAGTACTCTATCCGGGGTGGGCAATCAGCCCCAGCATTTT
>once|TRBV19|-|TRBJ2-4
CASSELQNIQYF
TGTGCCAGTAGTGAACTACAAAACATTCAGTACTTC
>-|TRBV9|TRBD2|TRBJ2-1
CASSTHGLAATSTYNEQFF
TGTGCCAGCAGCACCCACGGACTAGCGGCTACCTCAACGTACAATGAGCAGTTCTTC
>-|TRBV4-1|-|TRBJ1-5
CASSQGGPNQPQHF
TGCGCCAGCAGCCAAGGGGGTCCAAATCAGCCCCAGCATTTT
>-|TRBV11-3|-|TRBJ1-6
CASSLESYNSPLHF
TGTGCCAGCAGCCTAGAGTCCTATAATTCACCCCTCCACTTT
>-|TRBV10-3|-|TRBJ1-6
CAISASDNSPLHF
TGTGCCATCAGTGCTTCGGATAATTCACCCCTCCACTTT
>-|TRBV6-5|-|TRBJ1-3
CASSPGYSGNTIYF
TGTGCCAGCAGCCCGGGATACTCTGGAAACACCATATATTTT
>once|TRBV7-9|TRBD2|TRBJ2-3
CASSLGLAGSTDTQYF
TGTGCCAGCAGCTTAGGACTAGCGGGTAGCACAGATACGCAGTATTTT
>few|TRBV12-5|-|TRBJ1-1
CASGWGDENTEAFF
TGTGCTAGTGGATGGGGGGACGAGAACACTGAAGCTTTCTTT
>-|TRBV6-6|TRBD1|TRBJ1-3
CASSSDRVGNTIYF
TGTGCCAGCAGTTCTGACAGGGTTGGAAACACCATATATTTT
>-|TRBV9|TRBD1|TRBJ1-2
CASSVGPGQGSYGYTF
TGTGCCAGCAGCGTAGGACCTGGACAGGGCAGCTATGGCTACACCTTC
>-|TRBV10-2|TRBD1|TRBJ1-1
CASSIDRGTEAFF
TGCGCCAGCAGCATTGACAGGGGGACTGAAGCTTTCTTT
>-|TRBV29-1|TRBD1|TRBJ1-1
CSAKQGWDTEAFF
TGCAGCGCGAAACAGGGGTGGGACACTGAAGCTTTCTTT
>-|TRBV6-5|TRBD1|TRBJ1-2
CASNLQGATNYGYTF
TGTGCCAGCAATCTCCAGGGGGCGACTAACTATGGCTACACCTTC
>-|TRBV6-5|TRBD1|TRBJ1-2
CASSSATGGGYTF
TGTGCCAGCAGTTCCGCGACAGGGGGTGGCTACACCTTC
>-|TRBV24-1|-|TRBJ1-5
CATSDWASNQPQHF
TGTGCCACCAGTGATTGGGCTAGCAATCAGCCCCAGCATTTT
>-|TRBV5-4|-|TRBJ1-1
CASSLGRENTEAFF
TGTGCCAGCAGCTTGGGCAGGGAGAACACTGAAGCTTTCTTT
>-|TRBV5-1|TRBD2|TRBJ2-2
CASSLGLAGSNTGELFF
TGCGCCAGCAGCCTCGGACTAGCGGGATCGAACACCGGGGAGCTGTTTTTT
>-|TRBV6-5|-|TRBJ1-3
CASSYSRGSAGNTIYF
TGTGCCAGCAGTTACTCCAGGGGATCGGCTGGAAACACCATATATTTT
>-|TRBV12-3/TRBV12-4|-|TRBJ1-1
CASSLSVDTEAFF
TGTGCCAGCAGTTTATCGGTGGACACTGAAGCTTTCTTT
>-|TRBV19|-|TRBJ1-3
CASSIGVGNTIYF
TGTGCCAGCAGCATAGGGGTTGGAAACACCATATATTTT
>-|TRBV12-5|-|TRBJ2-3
CASEEAPRNTQYF
TGTGCTAGTGAAGAGGCTCCCCGAAATACGCAGTATTTT
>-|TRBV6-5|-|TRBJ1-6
CASSYRPNSLNSPLHF
TGTGCCAGCAGTTACCGGCCGAACTCACTCAATTCACCCCTCCACTTT
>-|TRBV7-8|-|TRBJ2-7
CASSSSRGQYEQYF
TGTGCCAGCAGCTCTAGCCGGGGCCAGTACGAGCAGTACTTC
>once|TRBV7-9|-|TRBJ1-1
CASSFADWNTEAFF
TGTGCCAGCAGCTTCGCAGATTGGAACACTGAAGCTTTCTTT
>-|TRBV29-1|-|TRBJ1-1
CSVAGEETEAFF
TGCAGCGTGGCGGGGGAAGAGACTGAAGCTTTCTTT
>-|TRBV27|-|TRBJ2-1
CASSLIGWNEQFF
TGTGCCAGCAGTTTAATCGGTTGGAATGAGCAGTTCTTC
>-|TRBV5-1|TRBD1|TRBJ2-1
CASSLDRDRGLHRKFF
TGCGCCAGCAGCTTGGATCGGGACAGGGGGCTCCACCGGAAGTTCTTC
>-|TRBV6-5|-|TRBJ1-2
CASSIHRNYGYTF
TGTGCCAGCAGCATACATCGTAACTATGGCTACACCTTC
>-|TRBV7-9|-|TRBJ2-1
CASSFPQLQSPSYNEQFF
TGTGCCAGCAGCTTTCCGCAGCTACAATCCCCCTCCTACAATGAGCAGTTCTTC
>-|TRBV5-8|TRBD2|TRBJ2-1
CASSLRPTSGRAEQFF
TGTGCCAGCAGCTTGAGACCGACTAGCGGGAGGGCTGAGCAGTTCTTC
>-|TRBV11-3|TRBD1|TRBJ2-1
CASSLGGTGNTEQFF
TGTGCCAGCAGCTTAGGAGGGACAGGGAATACTGAGCAGTTCTTC
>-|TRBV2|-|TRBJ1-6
CASSEMTYNSPLHF
TGTGCCAGCAGTGAAATGACCTATAATTCACCCCTCCACTTT
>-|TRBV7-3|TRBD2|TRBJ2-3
CASSSRTSGSRDTQYF
TGTGCCAGCAGCTCACGGACTAGCGGGAGTCGGGATACGCAGTATTTT
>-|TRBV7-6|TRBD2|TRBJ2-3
CASSLLAGGTSTDTQYF
TGTGCCAGCAGCTTACTCGCGGGAGGAACTAGCACAGATACGCAGTATTTT